A selection of T cell receptor beta chains follows, all from one sample in a study of T cells after yellow fever vaccination. TCRdb reprocessed the 5' RACE reads via MiXCR and lists one record per CDR3 protein. The sample comprises 180,000 or so distinct CDR3 sequences, roughly 11% of which are singletons, and roughly a third rests with the top ten. The sequencing used CD8+ T cells sorted from PBMCs, collected 15 days after the yellow fever booster vaccination. Source of these receptors: a man aged 18 to 29 who received the YFV17D yellow fever vaccine. The CDR3 runs from the conserved cysteine through the conserved F or W. Each record gives: D gene, V gene, clone size, J gene, CDR3 protein, CDR3 DNA. The D gene is left open where the match is weak. The listing skips clone size in some rows; elsewhere it reads once, few, many or a size class.

TRBD1	TRBV20-1	.	TRBJ1-1	CSAHRQGLNTEAFF	TGCAGTGCGCATCGACAGGGTTTGAACACTGAAGCTTTCTTT
.	TRBV20-1	few	TRBJ2-7	CSARDSRSSYEQYF	TGCAGTGCTAGAGATTCGAGGTCTTCCTACGAGCAGTACTTC
.	TRBV27	many	TRBJ2-4	CASSFVFRGAAKNIQYF	TGTGCCAGCAGTTTTGTATTTCGAGGGGCGGCCAAAAACATTCAGTACTTC
TRBD2	TRBV12-3/TRBV12-4	many	TRBJ2-3	CASSDPGLAGALSTDTQYF	TGTGCCAGCAGTGACCCTGGACTAGCGGGGGCCCTTAGCACAGATACGCAGTATTTT
.	TRBV6-2/TRBV6-3	few	TRBJ2-5	CASRATGLPEETQYF	TGTGCCAGCAGGGCGACTGGCCTCCCCGAAGAGACCCAGTACTTC
TRBD1	TRBV6-6	.	TRBJ2-3	CASSYNTGAITDTQYF	TGTGCCAGCAGTTACAACACAGGGGCGATCACAGATACGCAGTATTTT
.	TRBV5-1	.	TRBJ1-2	CASSLRPGVFPGYTF	TGCGCCAGCAGCTTGAGGCCGGGGGTCTTCCCTGGCTACACCTTC
TRBD1	TRBV27	few	TRBJ2-3	CASSVSGTGWGTQYF	TGTGCCAGCAGTGTCTCCGGGACAGGGTGGGGCACGCAGTATTTT
.	TRBV18	few	TRBJ2-3	CASSLWGGDSTDTQYF	TGTGCCAGCTCACTCTGGGGCGGAGACAGCACAGATACGCAGTATTTT
TRBD1	TRBV10-3	many	TRBJ2-3	CAIRPGTGESTDTQYF	TGTGCCATCAGACCCGGGACAGGCGAATCCACAGATACGCAGTATTTT
.	TRBV4-3	few	TRBJ2-5	CASSQGFVQETQYF	TGCGCCAGCAGCCAAGGTTTTGTCCAAGAGACCCAGTACTTC
.	TRBV19	few	TRBJ1-2	CACTGSHGDGYTF	TGTGCCTGCACAGGGTCCCATGGTGATGGCTACACCTTC
.	TRBV9	.	TRBJ2-1	CASSVGGGSYNEQFF	TGTGCCAGCAGCGTAGGAGGGGGCTCCTACAATGAGCAGTTCTTC
.	TRBV15	few	TRBJ2-3	CATSGLTDSSTDTQYF	TGTGCCACCAGCGGTCTGACAGATTCTAGCACAGATACGCAGTATTTT
.	TRBV5-5	.	TRBJ2-2	CASSLKGFGGELFF	TGTGCCAGCAGCTTGAAGGGCTTCGGCGGGGAGCTGTTTTTT
TRBD1	TRBV6-5	.	TRBJ2-1	CASSFRDRQPYEQFF	TGTGCCAGCAGTTTCCGGGACAGGCAACCTTATGAGCAGTTCTTC
TRBD1	TRBV13	.	TRBJ2-2	CATSPLGTGGDTGELFF	TGTGCCACCTCCCCCCTGGGGACAGGGGGGGACACCGGGGAGCTGTTTTTT
.	TRBV12-3/TRBV12-4	.	TRBJ1-1	CASSDDSNTEAFF	TGTGCCAGCAGTGACGACAGTAACACTGAAGCTTTCTTT
.	TRBV12-3/TRBV12-4	few	TRBJ1-1	CASRGLSGLGTEAFF	TGTGCCAGCAGAGGGCTTTCGGGGCTTGGAACTGAAGCTTTCTTT
TRBD1	TRBV10-3	.	TRBJ2-1	CAISEQGLHEQFF	TGTGCCATCAGCGAACAGGGGTTGCATGAGCAGTTCTTC
.	TRBV4-1	.	TRBJ1-1	CASSHALPYVTEAFF	TGCGCCAGCAGCCACGCGCTCCCTTATGTCACTGAAGCTTTCTTT
.	TRBV6-6	.	TRBJ2-2	CASMPTNTGELFF	TGTGCCAGCATGCCGACGAACACCGGGGAGCTGTTTTTT
TRBD2	TRBV14	.	TRBJ2-7	CASSQEAGDEQYF	TGTGCCAGCAGCCAGGAGGCGGGGGACGAGCAGTACTTC
.	TRBV7-6	few	TRBJ1-5	CASSLSTGYSNQPQHF	TGTGCCAGCAGCTTATCGACAGGATATAGCAATCAGCCCCAGCATTTT
.	TRBV12-3/TRBV12-4	few	TRBJ2-7	CASSFGTHTYEQYF	TGTGCCAGCAGTTTTGGGACACATACCTACGAGCAGTACTTC
.	TRBV14	many	TRBJ2-7	CASSPDPVEEQYF	TGTGCCAGCAGCCCCGATCCGGTTGAGGAGCAGTACTTC
TRBD1	TRBV6-6	few	TRBJ2-1	CASSYPNRDRVNEQFF	TGTGCCAGCAGTTACCCCAACCGGGACAGGGTGAATGAGCAGTTCTTC
.	TRBV7-6	.	TRBJ1-4	CASSFGIAGLSNEKLFF	TGTGCCAGCAGCTTTGGCATTGCAGGGTTATCTAATGAAAAACTGTTTTTT
TRBD2	TRBV13	.	TRBJ2-7	CASSLGSSGSYEQYF	TGTGCCAGCAGCTTGGGCTCTAGCGGATCCTACGAGCAGTACTTC
.	TRBV13	few	TRBJ1-2	CASSFNSVSDHGYTF	TGTGCCAGCAGCTTCAACTCGGTATCGGATCATGGCTACACCTTC
.	TRBV5-1	.	TRBJ2-7	CASSLVQGGPTREQYF	TGCGCCAGCAGCTTGGTCCAAGGGGGACCTACGAGGGAGCAGTACTTC
TRBD1	TRBV19	.	TRBJ1-4	CASGTAPKLFF	TGTGCCAGTGGGACAGCCCCAAAACTGTTTTTT
.	TRBV15	few	TRBJ2-1	CATSRGVDGSYNEQFF	TGTGCCACCAGCAGAGGAGTGGACGGCTCCTACAATGAGCAGTTCTTC
.	TRBV9	.	TRBJ2-6	CASSFRLGRSGANVLTF	TGTGCCAGCAGCTTCAGACTAGGGCGCTCTGGGGCCAACGTCCTGACTTTC
.	TRBV14	few	TRBJ2-1	CASSPTRGQNNEQFF	TGTGCCAGCAGCCCGACCAGGGGACAAAACAATGAGCAGTTCTTC
.	TRBV2	.	TRBJ2-5	CASSEAQGRRETQYF	TGTGCCAGCAGTGAAGCCCAGGGAAGACGAGAGACCCAGTACTTC
.	TRBV7-9	few	TRBJ2-3	CASLQGTDTQYF	TGTGCCAGCTTACAGGGAACAGATACGCAGTATTTT
.	TRBV5-4	.	TRBJ2-2	CASSFLGGENTGELFF	TGTGCCAGCAGCTTCTTGGGGGGCGAGAACACCGGGGAGCTGTTTTTT
TRBD1	TRBV6-5	few	TRBJ1-1	CASSLGQGSPEAFF	TGTGCCAGCAGTTTGGGACAGGGGAGTCCTGAAGCTTTCTTT
.	TRBV7-3	.	TRBJ2-1	CASSLIIGPDDEQFF	TGTGCCAGCAGCTTAATAATCGGCCCGGATGATGAGCAGTTCTTC
.	TRBV7-6	many	TRBJ1-1	CASSSPVGGDTEAFF	TGTGCCAGCAGCTCTCCGGTCGGGGGAGACACTGAAGCTTTCTTT